This entry lists 10 T cell receptor beta chains sequenced from one sample in a study of T cells in Graves' hyperthyroidism and ophthalmopathy. TCR beta CDR3 regions were amplified from RNA. A set of HTBI primers served as the primers for a first-round RT-PCR of the TCR CDR3. TCRdb reprocessed the multiplex PCR reads via MiXCR and lists one record per CDR3 protein. The table includes 530,000 or so distinct CDR3 sequences, 15% to 20% detected once. Sequencing used blood. These TCRs come from a woman between 18 and 29 years old with Graves' ophthalmopathy.

In its sample, this clonotype was seen many times. The J gene is TRBJ2-7, the V gene TRBV2; possibly TRBD1 for D (6 bases). Deletions cut 5 bases from V and 4 bases from J, with 15 bases between. The germline V gene encodes CDR1 SNHLY and CDR2 FYNNEI. The CDR3 extends over 14 amino acids. The CDR3, as DNA: TGTGCCAGCAGTCAGGGGATTCTGAAATACGAGCAGTACTTC. Its protein product is CASSQGILKYEQYF.

The J gene is TRBJ1-1, the V gene TRBV9; 7 bases align to TRBD1. Germline loops: CDR1 SGDLS, CDR2 YYNGEE. The length of the CDR3 is 14 residues. Trimming removed 4 bases from V and 7 bases from J; junction bases left unmatched: 10. In DNA form, the CDR3 reads TGTGCCAGCAGCCCAGGGGGACAGCGACATGAAGCTTTCTTT. Its translation is CASSPGGQRHEAFF.

Only a few counts were recorded for this clonotype. The chain uses TRBV30 and TRBJ1-2, with 9 bases identical to TRBD1. Germline CDR1 and CDR2: GTSNPN and SVGIG (reference sequence). CDR3 length: 14 residues. The V segment lost 6 bases and the J segment 7 bases; nucleotides outside the gene matches: 12. As DNA, the CDR3 is TGTGCCTGCAACCATCTGACAGGGGGGCCTGGCTACACCTTC. Protein: CACNHLTGGPGYTF.

J is TRBJ1-3 and V is TRBV29-1; 8 nucleotides match TRBD1. The CDR3 is made up of 15 amino acids. Germline V gene lookup returns CDR1 SQVTM and CDR2 ANQGSEA. Unmatched junction bases numbered 6, after V lost 4 bases and J lost 1 base. CDR3 in DNA: TGCAGCGTTGGATGGGACAGGAATTCTGGAAACACCATATATTTT. Residues: CSVGWDRNSGNTIYF.

J is TRBJ2-2 and V is TRBV7-9; 9 nucleotides agree with TRBD1. Germline CDR1 SEHNR, CDR2 FQNEAQ (reference sequence). V gave up 5 bases and J gave up 4 bases; unmatched junction bases: 11. The CDR3 runs to 17 residues. CDR3 sequence: CASSHSGGQGPTGELFF. The CDR3 DNA is TGTGCCAGCAGCCATTCCGGGGGACAGGGCCCCACCGGGGAGCTGTTTTTT.

This clonotype has a handful of counts. The gene calls are TRBV30 and TRBJ1-5, with no clear D. V dropped 0 bases and J dropped 0 bases, with 12 bases sitting between them. From germline, CDR1 is GTSNPN and CDR2 SVGIG (reference sequence). The CDR3 extends over 16 amino acids. The CDR3 loop is CAWSVYTTNSNQPQHF. The CDR3 DNA reads TGTGCCTGGAGTGTGTATACTACAAATAGCAATCAGCCCCAGCATTTT.

This clonotype was observed many times. The chain links TRBV6-2 or TRBV6-3 to TRBJ2-2, with 9 bases fitting TRBD1. With V trimmed by 5 bases and J by 1 base, 5 bases remained unmatched. The CDR3 sequence is 16 residues long. CDR1 MNHEY and CDR2 SVGEGT come from the germline V gene. The CDR3 loop reads CASSPGQGLNTGELFF. CDR3 coding DNA: TGTGCCAGCAGTCCGGGACAGGGCTTGAACACCGGGGAGCTGTTTTTT.

This clonotype came up many times. J is TRBJ2-5 and V is TRBV12-3 or TRBV12-4; 7 bases align to TRBD2. This CDR3 is built from 14 residues. V trimming: 5 bases; J trimming: 5 bases; junction bases outside the gene matches: 8. The CDR3, as DNA: TGTGCCAGCAGTCAGAGGGAGGGGACCGAGACCCAGTACTTC. This codes for CASSQREGTETQYF.

This sequence joins TRBV7-9 and TRBJ2-5; no clear D. There are 17 residues in the CDR3. CDR1 and CDR2 from the germline V gene are SEHNR and FQNEAQ (reference sequence). V was cut by 1 base and J by 5 bases, with 20 bases left in between. For the CDR3, the DNA is TGTGCCAGCAGCTTAGGTGTCTTGGGCAGGTCCGTTGAGACCCAGTACTTC. Its protein is CASSLGVLGRSVETQYF.

This clonotype came up many times. The rearrangement uses TRBV3-1 and TRBJ2-7; D is possibly TRBD1 or TRBD2 (5 bases each). Trimming took 0 bases from V and 2 from J, leaving 11 bases between them. The CDR3 has 15 residues. The V gene's germline CDR1 is LGHDT and CDR2 YNNKEL (reference sequence). CDR3 nucleotide sequence: TGTGCCAGCAGCCAAGATTTCGGGGCGGCCTACGAGCAGTACTTC. This codes for CASSQDFGAAYEQYF.